These 14 T cell receptor beta chains were all obtained from the same sample, sequenced in a study of blood T cells in healthy people across ages. Sample-barcoded 5' priming and a J-beta primer mix drove a second PCR of roughly 6 to 12 cycles. TCRdb re-analysed the 5' RACE reads in MiXCR, keeping a single row per CDR3 protein. The sample includes roughly 900,000 distinct CDR3 sequences, 45% to 50% of them seen just once. The material sequenced was blood. The receptors stem from a man younger than 40 in good health.

This chain joins TRBV28 and TRBJ2-4; 9 bases match TRBD1. Germline-derived CDR1 and CDR2 are MDHEN and SYDVKM. The CDR3 has 13 amino acids. Germline trimming cut 6 bases from V and 6 bases from J; bases unmatched to any gene: 3. CDR3 DNA sequence: TGTGCCAGCAGAGGGACAGGGAGAAACATTCAGTACTTC. Protein sequence: CASRGTGRNIQYF.

The CDR3 sequence: CASSPIGGTQYF. The CDR3 DNA sequence: TGTGCCAGCAGCCCCATAGGGGGGACCCAGTACTTC. The chain has TRBV7-2 and TRBJ2-5; possible D gene TRBD1, 6 bases. Germline assignment: CDR1 SGHTA and CDR2 FQGNSA. Deletions cut 5 bases from V and 7 bases from J, with 11 bases between. The CDR3 contains 12 residues.

The rearrangement links TRBV2 to TRBJ2-7, with TRBD1 as a possible D gene (6 bases). This CDR3 has 13 residues. Trimming took off 11 bases at V and 1 base at J, with 15 bases between the two ends. Germline lookup yields CDR1 SNHLY and CDR2 FYNNEI. The CDR3 DNA sequence: TGTGCCGGGAGACAACAGGGTTCCTACGAGCAGTACTTC. This gives the protein CAGRQQGSYEQYF.

The rearrangement joins TRBV6-1 to TRBJ1-5; D unclear. The V and J ends lost 2 bases and 11 bases respectively, with 16 bases between them. This CDR3 spans 14 amino acids. Germline V gene sequence: CDR1 MNHNS, CDR2 SASEGT. The DNA for the CDR3 is TGTGCCAGCAGTGAATCCTATGCGTTAGCAGCCCAGCATTTT. This translates into CASSESYALAAQHF.

The chain has TRBV7-9 and TRBJ2-4; D gene ambiguous. The DNA end is a closer match to TRBJ2-7, so the J assignment may be wrong. CDR1 and CDR2 (germline): SEHNR, FQNEAQ (reference sequence). The CDR3 spans 15 residues. The CDR3 sequence is CASRFGETTPYEQYF. The CDR3 region has the DNA TGTGCCAGCAGGTTCGGCGAGACCACTCCCTACGAGCAGTACTTC.

The chain employs TRBV28 and TRBJ1-4, with unresolved D. The V and J ends lost 5 bases and 3 bases respectively, with 13 bases between them. From germline, CDR1 is MDHEN and CDR2 SYDVKM. This CDR3 is built from 15 residues. In nucleotides, the CDR3 is TGTGCCAGCAGTCCCTCCGGGTCGGCTAATGAAAAACTGTTTTTT. Translation: CASSPSGSANEKLFF.

Note on this clonotype: This clone may be a read error of a much larger clone one base away. CDR3 bases: TGCGCCAGCAGGTCGAATCTGGGGGCCAATGAGCAGTTCTTC. This codes for CASRSNLGANEQFF. V and J are TRBV5-1 and TRBJ2-1; D may be TRBD1 (6 bases). Germline values: CDR1 SGHRS, CDR2 YFSETQ. V was trimmed by 5 bases and J by 6 bases, leaving 15 bases between them. This CDR3 is 14 amino acids long.

At least ten counts were recorded for this clonotype. The J gene is TRBJ2-1, the V gene TRBV4-2; 8 bases fit TRBD2. J gave up 4 bases and V 0 bases, and 5 bases lay outside the gene matches. Germline CDR1 is LGHNA and CDR2 is YNFKEQ. The CDR3 consists of 16 residues. Written as DNA, the CDR3 is TGTGCCAGCAGCCAAGAAACGGGGGGGCCTTACAATGAGCAGTTCTTC. This translates into CASSQETGGPYNEQFF.

Ten or more counts support this clonotype. The chain carries TRBV20-1 and TRBJ2-5, with D possibly being TRBD1 (6 bases). Germline lookup yields CDR1 DFQATT and CDR2 SNEGSKA (reference sequence). Trimming took off 1 base at V and 3 bases at J, with 15 bases between the two ends. The CDR3 consists of 15 residues. The CDR3 protein is CSARGQDSLKETQYF. In DNA, the CDR3 is TGCAGTGCTAGAGGCCAGGACAGCCTTAAAGAGACCCAGTACTTC.

The chain uses TRBV4-3 and TRBJ1-6; D ambiguous. The CDR3 is 14 residues long. Germline V lookup: CDR1 LGHNA, CDR2 YSLEER. V was trimmed by 0 bases and J by 9 bases, leaving 9 bases between them. As DNA, the CDR3 is TGCGCCAGCAGCCAAGATGGCGAGCGTTCACCCCTCCACTTT. Its protein is CASSQDGERSPLHF.

In this sample, this clonotype turned up a few times. The chain recombines TRBV4-1 with TRBJ1-2; TRBD1 matches at 7 bases. Germline values: CDR1 MGHRA, CDR2 YSYEKL. The CDR3 covers 15 residues. V was pared by 0 bases and J by 6 bases, with 7 bases of the junction left unmatched. This chain's CDR3 is CASSQDPTGRNGYTF. The CDR3, as DNA: TGCGCCAGCAGCCAAGACCCGACAGGGCGGAATGGCTACACCTTC.

The rearrangement joins TRBV29-1 to TRBJ1-2, with D tentatively TRBD1 (5 bases). The CDR3 covers 13 residues. Germline CDR1 is SQVTM and CDR2 is ANQGSEA. V lost 6 bases and J lost 5, with 16 bases in between. CDR3 protein: CSVRTGRVYGYTF. The CDR3 region has the DNA TGCAGCGTGAGGACGGGGCGTGTGTATGGCTACACCTTC.

This sequence joins TRBV2 and TRBJ2-3; the D gene could be TRBD1 or TRBD2 (6 bases each). This CDR3 contains 14 residues. Germline lookup yields CDR1 SNHLY and CDR2 FYNNEI. The CDR3 protein is CAGGLAVKTDTQYF. CDR3 nucleotide sequence: TGTGCAGGGGGGCTGGCGGTGAAGACAGATACGCAGTATTTT. Full variable domain (missing parts from reference TRBV2 and TRBJ2-3): EPEVTQTPSHQVTQMGQEVILRCVPISNHLYFYWYRQILGQKVEFLVSFYNNEISEKSEIFDDQFSVERPDGSNFTLKIRSTKLEDSAMYFCAGGLAVKTDTQYFGPGTRLTVL.

This clonotype occurred a few times. The chain uses TRBV12-5 and TRBJ2-1; D may be TRBD1 or TRBD2 (5 bases each). This CDR3 comprises 14 residues. Germline V gene data show CDR1 as LGHNT and CDR2 as FRNRAP. V gave up 6 bases and J gave up 9 bases, with 18 bases separating them. CDR3 sequence reads: CASGPGPGNIEQFF. The CDR3 nucleotides are TGTGCTAGTGGCCCGGGACCGGGAAACATTGAGCAGTTCTTC.